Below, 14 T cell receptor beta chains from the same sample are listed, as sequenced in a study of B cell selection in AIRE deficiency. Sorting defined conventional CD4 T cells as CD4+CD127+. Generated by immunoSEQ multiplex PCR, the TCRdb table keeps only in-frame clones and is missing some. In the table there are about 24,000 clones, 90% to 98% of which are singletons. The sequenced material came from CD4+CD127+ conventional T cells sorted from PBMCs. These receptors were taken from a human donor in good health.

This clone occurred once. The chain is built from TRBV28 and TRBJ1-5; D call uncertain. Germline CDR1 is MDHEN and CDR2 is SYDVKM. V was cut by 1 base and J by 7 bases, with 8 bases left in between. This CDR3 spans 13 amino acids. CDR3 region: CASSLSRVQPQHF. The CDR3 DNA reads TGTGCCAGCAGTTTATCGAGGGTGCAGCCCCAGCATTTT.

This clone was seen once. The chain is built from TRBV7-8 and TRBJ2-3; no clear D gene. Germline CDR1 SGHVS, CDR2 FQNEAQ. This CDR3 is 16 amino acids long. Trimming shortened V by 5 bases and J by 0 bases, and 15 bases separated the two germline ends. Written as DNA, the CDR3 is TGTGCCAGCAGCCTAGGCCCTCCCCATAGCACAGATACGCAGTATTTT. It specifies CASSLGPPHSTDTQYF.

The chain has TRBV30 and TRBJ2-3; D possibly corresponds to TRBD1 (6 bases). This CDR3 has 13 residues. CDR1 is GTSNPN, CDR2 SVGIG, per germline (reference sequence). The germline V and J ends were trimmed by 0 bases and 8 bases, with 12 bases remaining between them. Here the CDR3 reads CAWSVRKGVTQYF. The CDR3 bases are TGTGCCTGGAGTGTACGAAAGGGGGTTACGCAGTATTTT.

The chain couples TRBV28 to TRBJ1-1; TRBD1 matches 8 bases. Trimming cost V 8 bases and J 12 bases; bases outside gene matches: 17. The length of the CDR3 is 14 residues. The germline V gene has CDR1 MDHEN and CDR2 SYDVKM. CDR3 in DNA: TGTGCCAGCGCGCGGGTTGAAACAGGGGGGCGAACTTTCTTT. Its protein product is CASARVETGGRTFF.

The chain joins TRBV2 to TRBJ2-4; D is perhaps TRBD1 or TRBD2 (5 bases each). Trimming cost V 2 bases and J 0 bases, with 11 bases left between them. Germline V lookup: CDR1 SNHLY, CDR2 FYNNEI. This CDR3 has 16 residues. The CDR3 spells CASSERGRLAKNIQYF. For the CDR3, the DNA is TGTGCCAGCAGTGAAAGGGGACGTCTAGCCAAAAACATTCAGTACTTC.

CDR3 protein: CASSAVSSGGGEQYF. DNA of the CDR3: TGCGCCAGCAGTGCAGTAAGCTCGGGGGGCGGCGAGCAGTACTTC. The rearrangement links TRBV10-2 to TRBJ2-7; TRBD2 is a possible D gene (7 bases). The length of the CDR3 is 15 residues. Germline V gene sequence: CDR1 WSHSY, CDR2 SAAADI. V lost 4 bases and J 6 bases, leaving 19 bases between the germline ends.

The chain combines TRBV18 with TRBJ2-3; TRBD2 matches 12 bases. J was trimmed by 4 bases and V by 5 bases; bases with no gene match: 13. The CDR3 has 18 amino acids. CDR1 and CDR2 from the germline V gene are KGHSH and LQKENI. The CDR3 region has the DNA TGTGCCAGCTCAGCTGTAACTAGGACTAGCGGGAACCCAGATACGCAGTATTTT. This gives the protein CASSAVTRTSGNPDTQYF.

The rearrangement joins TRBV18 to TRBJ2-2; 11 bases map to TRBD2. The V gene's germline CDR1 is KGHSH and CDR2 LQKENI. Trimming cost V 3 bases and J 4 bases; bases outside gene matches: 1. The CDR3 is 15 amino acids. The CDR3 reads CASSPGLAVTGELFF. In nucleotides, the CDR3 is TGTGCCAGCTCACCGGGACTAGCGGTCACCGGGGAGCTGTTTTTT.

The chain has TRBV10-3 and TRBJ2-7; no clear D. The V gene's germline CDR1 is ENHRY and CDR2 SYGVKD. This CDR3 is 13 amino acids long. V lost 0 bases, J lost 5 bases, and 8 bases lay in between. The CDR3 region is CAISESMLDEQYF. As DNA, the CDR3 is TGTGCCATCAGTGAGTCGATGTTAGACGAGCAGTACTTC.

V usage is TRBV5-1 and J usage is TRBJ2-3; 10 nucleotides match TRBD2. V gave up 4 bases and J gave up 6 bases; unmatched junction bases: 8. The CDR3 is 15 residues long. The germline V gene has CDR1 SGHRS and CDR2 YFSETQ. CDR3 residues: CASSPGLAIPDTQYF. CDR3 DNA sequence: TGCGCCAGCAGCCCGGGACTAGCGATTCCGGATACGCAGTATTTT.

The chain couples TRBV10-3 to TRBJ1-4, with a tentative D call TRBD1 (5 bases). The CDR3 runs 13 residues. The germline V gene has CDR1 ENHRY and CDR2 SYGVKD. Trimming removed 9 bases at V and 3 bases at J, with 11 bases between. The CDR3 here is CAMRQGANEKLFF. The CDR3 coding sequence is TGTGCCATGAGGCAGGGCGCTAATGAAAAACTGTTTTTT.

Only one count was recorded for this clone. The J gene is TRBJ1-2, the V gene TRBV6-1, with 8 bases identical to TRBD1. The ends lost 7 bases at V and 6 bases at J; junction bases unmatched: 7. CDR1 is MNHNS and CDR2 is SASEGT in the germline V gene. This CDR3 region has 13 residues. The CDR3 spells CASIPTGVNGYTF. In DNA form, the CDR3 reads TGTGCCAGCATCCCGACAGGGGTTAATGGCTACACCTTC.

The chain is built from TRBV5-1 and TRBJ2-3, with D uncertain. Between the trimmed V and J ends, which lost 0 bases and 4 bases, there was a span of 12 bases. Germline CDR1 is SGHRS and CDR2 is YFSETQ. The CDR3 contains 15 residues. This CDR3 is CASSLDLTGSDTQYF. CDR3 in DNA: TGCGCCAGCAGCTTGGACCTGACCGGCTCAGATACGCAGTATTTT.

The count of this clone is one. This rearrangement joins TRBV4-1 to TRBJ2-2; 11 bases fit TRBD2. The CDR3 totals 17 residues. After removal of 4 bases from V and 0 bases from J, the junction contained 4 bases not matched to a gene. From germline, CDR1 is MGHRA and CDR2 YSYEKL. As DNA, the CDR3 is TGCGCCAGCAGCCCGAGGGGACTAGCGGCGAACACCGGGGAGCTGTTTTTT. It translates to CASSPRGLAANTGELFF.